This TCR beta chain was found in a study of CD4 T cells in relation to SARS-CoV-2 and coronaviruses. Study-level background: TCR beta CDR3s were sequenced after roughly eleven-day antigen culture of PBMCs. Negative control cultures got HIV-1 Nef peptides or no peptide.

Repertoires were generated with immunoSEQ multiplex PCR, while TCRdb's copy carries only in-frame clones and drops some. The sample comprises around 16,000 clones, around 77% of which are singletons, and approximately 10% rests with the top ten. About this clone: The antigen remains unidentified.

The unexposed donors gave CD4+ T cells in about 2011-2018, prior to COVID-19. CD4+ T cells were isolated from the cells after nine to eleven days of culture. Cells permitting, SARS-CoV-2 S/N and four cold-coronavirus spikes were tested on unexposed-donor CD4+ T cells. This CDR3 has 12 residues. V shed 6 bases and J shed 3 bases, with 11 bases lying between them. CDR1 is DFQATT, CDR2 SNEGSKA, per germline (reference sequence). The sample consisted of CD4+ T cells from PBMCs, cultured in vitro. This chain uses TRBV20-1 with TRBJ1-2; no clear D. The receptor comes from a human donor in good health. The CDR3: CSASWGDYGYTF. The CDR3 region has the DNA TGCAGTGCCAGTTGGGGTGACTATGGCTACACCTTC.